At least ten counts were recorded for the clone carrying this T cell receptor (beta chain). What it binds is not known. This specimen comes from a study of glioma-infiltrating T cells. At the level of the study: Dexamethasone exposure before glioma surgery was limited to six or fewer days. Target coverage was roughly 4- to 10-fold for roughly one million blood T cells.

The iRepertoire nested amplicon-rescue multiplex PCR amplified TCR alpha and beta CDR3s from RNA. Using its own MiXCR run on the multiplex PCR reads, TCRdb lists one record per CDR3 protein. The data hold more than 300,000 distinct CDR3 sequences, with 41% observed a single time. Whole-study findings and limits: Signature shared blood CDR3 motifs were enriched in low-divergence and depleted in high-divergence patients. Very few CDR3 sequences were shared between tissue and blood.

Between the trimmed V and J ends, which lost 6 bases and 0 bases, there was a span of 12 bases. Germline V gene sequence: CDR1 MNHEY, CDR2 SVGEGT. This CDR3 comprises 15 residues. The receptor was derived from a human donor with low-grade glioma or glioblastoma, undergoing nonglioma brain surgery, or in good health (not recorded which). V gene TRBV6-2 or TRBV6-3 combines with J gene TRBJ1-5, with a possible D match to TRBD1 (6 bases). The sample comprised glioma tissue, nonneoplastic brain tissue, or PBMCs (not recorded which). Here the CDR3 reads CASSHGQLSNQPQHF. The CDR3 region has the DNA TGTGCCAGCAGCCACGGACAGCTTAGCAATCAGCCCCAGCATTTT.